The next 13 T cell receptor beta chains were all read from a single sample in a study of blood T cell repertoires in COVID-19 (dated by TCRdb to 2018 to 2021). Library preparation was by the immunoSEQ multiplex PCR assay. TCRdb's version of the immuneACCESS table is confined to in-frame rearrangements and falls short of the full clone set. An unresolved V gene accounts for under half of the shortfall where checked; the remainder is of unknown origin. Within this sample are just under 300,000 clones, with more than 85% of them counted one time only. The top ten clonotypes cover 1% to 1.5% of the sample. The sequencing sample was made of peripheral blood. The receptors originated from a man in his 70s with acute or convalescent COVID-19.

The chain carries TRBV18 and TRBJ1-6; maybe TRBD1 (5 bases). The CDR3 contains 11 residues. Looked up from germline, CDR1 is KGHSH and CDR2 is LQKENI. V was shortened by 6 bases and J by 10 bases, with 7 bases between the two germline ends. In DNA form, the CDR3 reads TGTGCCAGCTCTCAGGGATCACCCCTCCACTTT. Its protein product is CASSQGSPLHF.

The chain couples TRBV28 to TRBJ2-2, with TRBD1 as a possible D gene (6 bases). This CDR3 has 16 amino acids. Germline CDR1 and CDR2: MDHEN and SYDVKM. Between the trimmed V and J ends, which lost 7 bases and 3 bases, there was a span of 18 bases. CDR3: CASTPPQGLDTGELFF. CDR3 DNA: TGTGCCAGCACCCCTCCCCAGGGGCTCGACACCGGGGAGCTGTTTTTT.

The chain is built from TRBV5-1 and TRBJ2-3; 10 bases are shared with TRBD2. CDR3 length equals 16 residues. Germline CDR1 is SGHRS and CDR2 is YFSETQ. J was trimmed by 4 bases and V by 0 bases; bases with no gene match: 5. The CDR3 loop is CASSLGSGGWSDTQYF. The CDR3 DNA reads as TGCGCCAGCAGCTTGGGTAGCGGGGGGTGGTCAGATACGCAGTATTTT.

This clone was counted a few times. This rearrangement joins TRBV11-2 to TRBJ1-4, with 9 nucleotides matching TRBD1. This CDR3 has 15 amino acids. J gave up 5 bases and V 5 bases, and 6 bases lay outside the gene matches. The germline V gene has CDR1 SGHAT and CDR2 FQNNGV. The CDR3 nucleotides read TGTGCCAGCAGCACCCGACAGGGGGGAAATGAAAAACTGTTTTTT. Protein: CASSTRQGGNEKLFF.

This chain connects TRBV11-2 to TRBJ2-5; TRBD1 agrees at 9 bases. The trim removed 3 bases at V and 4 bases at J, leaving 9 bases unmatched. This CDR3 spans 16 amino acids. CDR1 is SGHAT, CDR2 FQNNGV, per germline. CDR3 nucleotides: TGTGCCAGCAGCTTGGAAACAGGGGGCAGGGGAGAGACCCAGTACTTC. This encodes CASSLETGGRGETQYF. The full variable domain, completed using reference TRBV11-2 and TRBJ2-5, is EAGVAQSPRYKIIEKRQSVAFWCNPISGHATLYWYQQILGQGPKLLIQFQNNGVVDDSQLPKDRFSAERLKGVDSTLKIQPAKLEDSAVYLCASSLETGGRGETQYFGPGTRLLVL.

CDR3 nucleotide sequence: TGTGCCAGCAGCCACCTCACTAGCGGGTACTCCTACGAGCAGTACTTC. Translation gives CASSHLTSGYSYEQYF. The rearrangement links TRBV4-2 to TRBJ2-7; 9 bases are a match to TRBD2. The germline gives CDR1 LGHNA, CDR2 YNFKEQ. After removal of 3 bases from V and 0 bases from J, the junction contained 6 bases not matched to a gene. The length of the CDR3 is 16 residues.

In DNA, the CDR3 is TGCGCCAGCAGCCCGGTAGTCCGGGGATCTGGAAACACCATATATTTT. It translates to CASSPVVRGSGNTIYF. V gene TRBV5-1 combines with J gene TRBJ1-3; D is unclear. Germline loops: CDR1 SGHRS, CDR2 YFSETQ. V was clipped by 4 bases and J by 1 base, with 15 bases between them. The CDR3 runs to 16 residues. Full variable domain (rest looked up from reference TRBV5-1 and TRBJ1-3): KAGVTQTPRYLIKTRGQQVTLSCSPISGHRSVSWYQQTPGQGLQFLFEYFSETQRNKGNFPGRFSGRQFSNSRSEMNVSTLELGDSALYLCASSPVVRGSGNTIYFGEGSWLTVV.

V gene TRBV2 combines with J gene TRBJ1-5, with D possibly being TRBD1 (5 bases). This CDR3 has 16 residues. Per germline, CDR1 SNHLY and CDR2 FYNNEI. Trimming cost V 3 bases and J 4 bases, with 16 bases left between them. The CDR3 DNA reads TGTGCCAGCAGTGACGGGCCGGGGGTGGCAAATCAGCCCCAGCATTTT. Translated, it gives CASSDGPGVANQPQHF.

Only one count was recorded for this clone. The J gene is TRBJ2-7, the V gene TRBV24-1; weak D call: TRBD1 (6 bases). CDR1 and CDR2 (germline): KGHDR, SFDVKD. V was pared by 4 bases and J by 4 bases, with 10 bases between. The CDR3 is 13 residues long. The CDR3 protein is CATSDTQGYEQYF. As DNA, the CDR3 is TGTGCCACCAGTGACACTCAGGGGTACGAGCAGTACTTC.

Written as DNA, the CDR3 is TGTGCCAGCAGGCTACGACAGGGGACATACAATGAGCAGTTCTTC. Translation gives CASRLRQGTYNEQFF. V is TRBV6-5 and J is TRBJ2-1, with 8 bases aligning to TRBD1. Germline assignment: CDR1 MNHEY and CDR2 SVGAGI. The CDR3 has 15 residues. V shed 6 bases and J 4 bases; nucleotides not matched to a gene: 8.

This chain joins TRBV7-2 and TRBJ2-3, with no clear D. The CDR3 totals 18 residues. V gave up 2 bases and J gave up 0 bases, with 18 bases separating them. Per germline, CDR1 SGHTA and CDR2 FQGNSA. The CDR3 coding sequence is TGTGCCAGCAGCTTAAGGTCCGGGTCGTTCCTAAGCACAGATACGCAGTATTTT. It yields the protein CASSLRSGSFLSTDTQYF. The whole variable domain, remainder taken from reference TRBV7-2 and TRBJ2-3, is GAGVSQSPSNKVTEKGKDVELRCDPISGHTALYWYRQSLGQGLEFLIYFQGNSAPDKSGLPSDRFSAERTGGSVSTLTIQRTQQEDSAVYLCASSLRSGSFLSTDTQYFGPGTRLTVL.

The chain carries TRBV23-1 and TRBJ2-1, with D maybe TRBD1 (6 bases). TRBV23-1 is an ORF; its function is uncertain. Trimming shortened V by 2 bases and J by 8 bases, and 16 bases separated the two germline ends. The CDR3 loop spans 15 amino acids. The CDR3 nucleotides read TGCGCCAGCAGTCAACAAACTAGACAGGAGGATGAGCAGTTCTTC. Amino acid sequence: CASSQQTRQEDEQFF.

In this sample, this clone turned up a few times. Here the CDR3 DNA reads TGTGCCAGCTCACCACCCCGGTTCGCCGACTATGGCTACACCTTC. This sequence encodes CASSPPRFADYGYTF. The genes are TRBV18 and TRBJ1-2; D uncertain. The germline V gene has CDR1 KGHSH and CDR2 LQKENI. The CDR3 has 15 residues. V lost 0 bases, J lost 3 bases, and 11 bases lay in between.